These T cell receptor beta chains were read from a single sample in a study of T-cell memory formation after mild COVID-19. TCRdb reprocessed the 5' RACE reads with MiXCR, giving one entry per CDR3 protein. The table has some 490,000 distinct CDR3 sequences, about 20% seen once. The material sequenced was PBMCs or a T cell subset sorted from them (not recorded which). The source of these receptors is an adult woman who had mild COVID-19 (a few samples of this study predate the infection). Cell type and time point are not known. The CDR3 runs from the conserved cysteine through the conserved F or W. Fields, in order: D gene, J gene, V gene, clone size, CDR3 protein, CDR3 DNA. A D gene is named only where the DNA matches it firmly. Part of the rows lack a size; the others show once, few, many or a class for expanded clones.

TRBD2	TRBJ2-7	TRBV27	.	CASRGQREGGRSYEQYF	TGTGCCAGCCGGGGTCAGCGGGAAGGTGGGAGGTCCTACGAGCAGTACTTC
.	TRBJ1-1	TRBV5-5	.	CASSYGHVVNTEAFF	TGTGCCAGCAGCTACGGACACGTCGTGAACACTGAAGCTTTCTTT
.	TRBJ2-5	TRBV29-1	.	CSVDRSRETQYF	TGCAGCGTTGACAGATCCAGGGAGACCCAGTACTTC
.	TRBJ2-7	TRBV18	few	CASSPERYYEQYF	TGTGCCAGCTCACCGGAACGGTACTACGAGCAGTACTTC
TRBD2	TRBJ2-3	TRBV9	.	CASTSRLADTDTQYF	TGTGCCAGCACTTCCCGACTAGCGGACACAGATACGCAGTATTTT
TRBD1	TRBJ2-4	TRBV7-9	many	CASSDPGGADIQYF	TGTGCCAGCAGTGATCCAGGGGGCGCAGACATTCAGTACTTC
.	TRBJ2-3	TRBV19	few	CASNTGPLNTQYF	TGTGCCAGTAACACCGGGCCCCTCAATACGCAGTATTTT
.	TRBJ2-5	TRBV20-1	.	CSVFLPPGSSQYF	TGCAGTGTTTTCTTACCGCCGGGTTCGTCCCAGTACTTC
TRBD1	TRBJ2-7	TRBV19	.	CASSIGTGYEQYF	TGTGCCAGTAGTATCGGGACAGGGTACGAGCAGTACTTC
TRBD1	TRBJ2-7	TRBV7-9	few	CASSLAELTGVTLEQYF	TGTGCCAGCAGCTTGGCCGAACTGACAGGGGTCACGCTCGAGCAGTACTTC
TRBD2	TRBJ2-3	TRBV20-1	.	CSARDFGGRASTDTQYF	TGCAGTGCTAGAGATTTTGGCGGGAGGGCCAGCACAGATACGCAGTATTTT
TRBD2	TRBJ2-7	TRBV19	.	CASSRSGLAGGPREQYF	TGTGCCAGTAGTCGGTCGGGACTAGCGGGAGGGCCACGCGAGCAGTACTTC
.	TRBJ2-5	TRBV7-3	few	CASSSGGEGGKTQYF	TGTGCCAGCAGCTCGGGGGGCGAGGGAGGGAAGACCCAGTACTTC
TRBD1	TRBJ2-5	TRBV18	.	CASSPPGQLQETQYF	TGTGCCAGCTCACCACCGGGACAGCTGCAAGAGACCCAGTACTTC
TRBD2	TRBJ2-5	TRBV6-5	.	CASSPMGGGLLQETQYF	TGTGCCAGCAGTCCGATGGGGGGGGGACTGCTCCAAGAGACCCAGTACTTC
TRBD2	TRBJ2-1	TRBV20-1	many	CSARDWRGGSYNEQFF	TGCAGTGCTAGAGATTGGCGGGGGGGCTCCTACAATGAGCAGTTCTTC
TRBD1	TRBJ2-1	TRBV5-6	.	CASSFGTGTNEQFF	TGTGCCAGCAGCTTCGGGACAGGGACCAATGAGCAGTTCTTC
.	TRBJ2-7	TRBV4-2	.	CASSQGAGSEDEQYF	TGTGCCAGCAGCCAAGGGGCCGGGAGTGAGGACGAGCAGTACTTC
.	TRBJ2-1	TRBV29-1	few	CSVEERGGRGNEQFF	TGCAGCGTTGAAGAAAGGGGGGGCAGGGGCAATGAGCAGTTCTTC
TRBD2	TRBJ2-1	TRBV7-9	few	CAAGGMSYNEQFF	TGTGCGGCGGGAGGGATGTCCTACAATGAGCAGTTCTTC
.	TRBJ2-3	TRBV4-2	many	CASSQGGIRGAGDTQYF	TGTGCCAGCAGCCAAGGGGGCATAAGGGGAGCCGGAGATACGCAGTATTTT
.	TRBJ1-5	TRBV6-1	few	CASKVSEYNQPQHF	TGTGCCAGCAAGGTTTCGGAGTACAATCAGCCCCAGCATTTT
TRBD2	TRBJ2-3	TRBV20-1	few	CSARILAGRSDTQYF	TGCAGTGCTAGAATCCTAGCGGGGAGGTCAGATACGCAGTATTTT
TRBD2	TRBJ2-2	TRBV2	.	CASSGSSAGGNTGELFF	TGTGCCAGCAGCGGATCGTCGGCGGGGGGGAACACCGGGGAGCTGTTTTTT
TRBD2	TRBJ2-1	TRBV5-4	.	CASSPGTSGIGAEQFF	TGTGCCAGCAGCCCCGGGACTAGCGGGATAGGTGCTGAGCAGTTCTTC
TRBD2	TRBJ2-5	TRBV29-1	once	CSVDGTSRETQYF	TGCAGCGTTGATGGGACTAGCCGGGAGACCCAGTACTTC
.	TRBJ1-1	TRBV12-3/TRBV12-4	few	CASMRETGSTEAFF	TGTGCCAGCATGAGGGAGACAGGTTCCACTGAAGCTTTCTTT
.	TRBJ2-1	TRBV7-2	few	CASSLGRPNEQFF	TGTGCCAGCAGCTTAGGGCGGCCTAATGAGCAGTTCTTC
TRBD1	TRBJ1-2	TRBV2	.	CASSEGQVVSDTF	TGTGCCAGCAGTGAGGGACAGGTCGTATCTGATACCTTC
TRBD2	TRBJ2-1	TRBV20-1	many	CSARGSGPGLAGYNEQFF	TGCAGTGCTAGAGGATCGGGACCGGGACTAGCGGGATACAATGAGCAGTTCTTC
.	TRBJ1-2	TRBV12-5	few	CASGLDRSYGYTF	TGTGCTAGTGGTCTGGACAGATCCTATGGCTACACCTTC
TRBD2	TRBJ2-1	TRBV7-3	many	CASSFSAGGPNEQFF	TGTGCCAGCAGCTTCTCAGCGGGAGGGCCAAATGAGCAGTTCTTC
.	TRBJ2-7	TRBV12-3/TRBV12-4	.	CASRFGSYEQYF	TGTGCCAGCAGGTTCGGCAGCTACGAGCAGTACTTC